Sequencing of this TCR beta chain was carried out in a study of shared clonotypes between healthy human individuals. For each subset, genomic DNA was distributed in equal portions over several immunoSEQ plates. Data came from immunoSEQ multiplex PCR; TCRdb stores just in-frame clones and leaves some out. This table has about 2 million clones, 95% appearing once. The length of the CDR3 is 15 residues. Trimming took off 10 bases at V and 6 bases at J, with 23 bases between the two ends. The V gene's germline CDR1 is SNHLY and CDR2 FYNNEI. The rearrangement links TRBV2 to TRBJ2-3; D might be TRBD1 (7 bases). The sequence was collected from a man between 18 and 29 years old in good health. Material: naive CD4+ T cells sorted from blood. This sample's subset: CD45RA+ positively selected. The CDR3 sequence: CATSRGDRAGDTQYF. The CDR3 nucleotides read TGTGCCACCTCCCGTGGTGACAGGGCGGGGGATACGCAGTATTTT.